This TCR beta chain was recorded in a study of blood T cells in healthy people across ages. Comment on this clonotype: Its matching antigen is unknown.

J lost 3 bases, V lost 5 bases, and 9 bases had no gene match. Germline assignment: CDR1 MNHEY and CDR2 SMNVEV (reference sequence). The CDR3 sequence is 16 residues long. A second PCR, run for about 7 to 11 cycles, used a sample-barcoded 5' primer plus a J-beta primer mix. TCRdb reanalysed the 5' RACE reads using MiXCR and keeps one entry per CDR3 protein. In the table there are roughly 700,000 distinct CDR3 sequences, around 45% of which are singletons. Study-wide points: Researchers said unsorted PBMCs prevented a conclusive naive versus antigen-experienced comparison.

The sample taken for sequencing was blood. This sequence was found in an older woman in good health. The chain is built from TRBV27 and TRBJ2-5; 10 positions match TRBD2. The chain's CDR3 is CASSPHLTSGKETQYF. The CDR3 DNA follows: TGTGCCAGCAGTCCTCACCTAACTAGCGGGAAAGAGACCCAGTACTTC.